These 24 T cell receptor beta chains came from one sample sequenced in a study of cytomegalovirus exposure and HLA in healthy donors. The PCR was carried out with 60 Vbeta primers and 13 Jbeta primers. The method was immunoSEQ multiplex PCR; TCRdb's version includes in-frame clones alone and lacks a portion of them. The sample gives around 120,000 clones, approximately 70% of which show up once; roughly 11% is in the top ten. The sequenced sample consisted of PBMCs. The receptors derive from a man aged 40-49 years in good health and CMV-seropositive.

This sequence joins TRBV15 and TRBJ2-7; possible D gene TRBD2, 5 bases. V dropped 9 bases and J dropped 6 bases, with 18 bases sitting between them. Germline V lookup: CDR1 LNHNV, CDR2 YYDKDF (reference sequence). The CDR3 runs 13 residues. CDR3: CATRRRGSGEQYV. Written as DNA, the CDR3 is TGTGCCACAAGACGTAGAGGGAGCGGCGAGCAGTACGTC.

V gene TRBV28 combines with J gene TRBJ2-5; D unresolved. This CDR3 spans 14 amino acids. V dropped 3 bases and J dropped 4 bases, with 12 bases sitting between them. Germline V gene data show CDR1 as MDHEN and CDR2 as SYDVKM. The CDR3 is CASSFSTVRETQYF. The CDR3 DNA reads TGTGCCAGCAGTTTCTCTACAGTCCGAGAGACCCAGTACTTC. Full variable domain (rest looked up from reference TRBV28 and TRBJ2-5): DVKVTQSSRYLVKRTGEKVFLECVQDMDHENMFWYRQDPGLGLRLIYFSYDVKMKEKGDIPEGYSVSREKKERFSLILESASTNQTSMYLCASSFSTVRETQYFGPGTRLLVL.

The gene calls are TRBV10-1 and TRBJ2-5; no firm D call. Trimming took 2 bases from V and 5 from J, leaving 9 bases between them. The CDR3 spans 13 residues. Per the germline V gene, CDR1 is WNHNN and CDR2 is SYGVQD (reference sequence). The DNA of the CDR3 is TGCGCCAGCAGTGAGGCGCCCGGGGAGACCCAGTACTTC. This encodes CASSEAPGETQYF.

This chain connects TRBV4-1 to TRBJ2-1; 8 nucleotides align to TRBD2. Germline loops: CDR1 MGHRA, CDR2 YSYEKL. The CDR3 is made up of 15 amino acids. With V trimmed by 5 bases and J by 8 bases, 11 bases remained unmatched. CDR3 loop: CASSSGLAWVDEQFF. The CDR3 DNA is TGCGCCAGCAGCTCCGGACTAGCATGGGTCGATGAGCAGTTCTTC.

The gene calls are TRBV4-1 and TRBJ2-1; 7 bases fit TRBD2. Germline V gives CDR1 MGHRA, CDR2 YSYEKL. Trimming cost V 5 bases and J 0 bases; bases outside gene matches: 13. The CDR3 length is 18 residues. CDR3 sequence reads: CASSGLDLLPSSYNEQFF. In DNA form, the CDR3 reads TGCGCCAGCAGCGGACTAGATCTACTCCCGAGCTCCTACAATGAGCAGTTCTTC.

This chain connects TRBV6-1 to TRBJ2-3; D is unclear. Trimming took off 5 bases at V and 5 bases at J, with 11 bases between the two ends. This CDR3 has 13 residues. CDR1 and CDR2 from the germline V gene are MNHNS and SASEGT. The CDR3 loop reads CASSLSLRDTQYF. Written as DNA, the CDR3 is TGTGCCAGCAGTCTCAGTTTAAGAGATACGCAGTATTTT.

This chain links TRBV29-1 with TRBJ2-2; 7 bases match TRBD2. The CDR3 is made up of 12 amino acids. Germline V lookup: CDR1 SQVTM, CDR2 ANQGSEA. V gave up 7 bases and J gave up 7 bases; unmatched junction bases: 6. The CDR3 region is CSGEGPGGELFF. CDR3 sequence (DNA): TGCAGCGGGGAGGGGCCCGGCGGGGAGCTGTTTTTT.

This clone was observed once. V and J are TRBV2 and TRBJ1-3, with D unresolved. The CDR3 spans 14 residues. The germline V and J ends were trimmed by 6 bases and 4 bases, with 13 bases remaining between them. Germline V gene lookup returns CDR1 SNHLY and CDR2 FYNNEI. The CDR3 DNA follows: TGTGCCAGCAGCGCCCCCCCGGAGGGAAACACCATATATTTT. It specifies CASSAPPEGNTIYF.

This clone was counted between two and nine times. The genes are TRBV15 and TRBJ1-2; D call uncertain. V lost 1 base to trimming and J lost 4 bases, with 10 bases between them. The CDR3 extends over 14 amino acids. Per the germline V gene, CDR1 is LNHNV and CDR2 is YYDKDF (reference sequence). Here the CDR3 DNA reads TGTGCCACCAGCAGAGTCCCACAGAGCTATGGCTACACCTTC. The encoded protein is CATSRVPQSYGYTF.

V and J are TRBV9 and TRBJ2-7, with D perhaps TRBD2 (5 bases). From germline, CDR1 is SGDLS and CDR2 YYNGEE. Trimming pared 2 bases from V and 3 bases from J, leaving 12 bases between. The length of the CDR3 is 14 residues. CDR3 sequence: CASSVDGEIYEQYF. Written as DNA, the CDR3 is TGTGCCAGCAGCGTGGACGGGGAGATCTACGAGCAGTACTTC.

The chain uses TRBV5-6 and TRBJ1-5; D is possibly TRBD1 (5 bases). The V end lost 0 bases, the J end lost 4 bases, and 8 bases lay between the germline ends. The germline gives CDR1 SGHDT, CDR2 YYEEEE. The CDR3 runs 14 residues. The CDR3, as DNA: TGTGCCAGCAGCTTGGCGGCAGGGAATCAGCCCCAGCATTTT. This translates into CASSLAAGNQPQHF.

The J gene is TRBJ2-6, the V gene TRBV29-1; the D gene is possibly TRBD2 (6 bases). This CDR3 has 16 amino acids. Deletions cut 6 bases from V and 0 bases from J, with 15 bases between. Germline V gene lookup returns CDR1 SQVTM and CDR2 ANQGSEA. CDR3 sequence reads: CSVTPSGSSGANVLTF. The DNA of the CDR3 is TGCAGCGTCACCCCAAGCGGGTCCTCTGGGGCCAACGTCCTGACTTTC.

The genes are TRBV7-6 and TRBJ2-1; 12 positions agree with TRBD2. Germline V gives CDR1 SGHVS, CDR2 FNYEAQ. The CDR3 covers 17 residues. J was trimmed by 7 bases and V by 3 bases; bases with no gene match: 10. The CDR3 loop reads CASSFRGTTSGRNEQFF. In DNA form, the CDR3 reads TGTGCCAGCAGCTTTCGGGGTACGACTAGCGGGAGAAATGAGCAGTTCTTC.

This clone was observed once. V and J are TRBV5-4 and TRBJ2-1; 9 nucleotides agree with TRBD2. V lost 0 bases, J lost 8 bases, and 6 bases stayed unmatched. The CDR3 contains 15 residues. The germline V gene encodes CDR1 SGHNT and CDR2 YYREEE (reference sequence). CDR3 amino acids: CASSLVGSGSDEQFF. The CDR3, as DNA: TGTGCCAGCAGCTTGGTGGGTAGCGGGAGTGATGAGCAGTTCTTC.

The J gene is TRBJ2-1, the V gene TRBV27, with TRBD2 as a possible D gene (6 bases). V was pared by 5 bases and J by 3 bases, with 17 bases between. The germline V gene has CDR1 MNHEY and CDR2 SMNVEV (reference sequence). The CDR3 sequence is 16 residues long. The chain's CDR3 is CASSQGTGSLYNEQFF. CDR3 coding DNA: TGTGCCAGCAGTCAAGGGACCGGGAGCCTCTACAATGAGCAGTTCTTC.

On this clone: The sample has other DNA sequences that encode this CDR3 too. The rearrangement joins TRBV5-1 to TRBJ2-2; tentatively, D is TRBD2 (5 bases). Germline V gene sequence: CDR1 SGHRS, CDR2 YFSETQ. The V end was cut by 0 bases, the J end by 4 bases, with 7 bases between. The CDR3 runs to 14 residues. The DNA of the CDR3 is TGCGCCAGCAGCTTGGAGGGAGTCACCGGGGAGCTGTTTTTT. Translating gives CASSLEGVTGELFF.

J is TRBJ1-5 and V is TRBV27, with a tentative D call TRBD1 (5 bases). CDR1 and CDR2 from the germline V gene are MNHEY and SMNVEV (reference sequence). Trimming stripped 2 bases from V and 7 bases from J, with 9 bases between. This CDR3 is built from 13 residues. CDR3 nucleotide sequence: TGTGCCAGCAGTTTACAGGGAAAGCAGCCCCAGCATTTT. This codes for CASSLQGKQPQHF.

The chain has TRBV4-2 and TRBJ1-1, with TRBD1 as a possible D gene (5 bases). In germline, CDR1 is LGHNA, CDR2 YNFKEQ. The CDR3 runs 15 residues. V was pared by 0 bases and J by 3 bases, with 11 bases between. The CDR3 bases are TGTGCCAGCAGCCAAGATTATCAGGGTGACACTGAAGCTTTCTTT. The encoded protein is CASSQDYQGDTEAFF.

The rearrangement links TRBV4-1 to TRBJ2-6; 7 nucleotides line up with TRBD1. Trimming removed 3 bases from V and 2 bases from J; junction bases left unmatched: 4. The CDR3 is made up of 16 amino acids. Germline V gene sequence: CDR1 MGHRA, CDR2 YSYEKL. CDR3 protein: CASSHDRAAGANVLTF. In DNA form, the CDR3 reads TGCGCCAGCAGCCACGACAGGGCGGCTGGGGCCAACGTCCTGACTTTC.

The rearrangement joins TRBV18 to TRBJ2-2; D possibly corresponds to TRBD2 (5 bases). Trimming took off 2 bases at V and 0 bases at J, with 10 bases between the two ends. Germline CDR1 is KGHSH and CDR2 is LQKENI. The CDR3 contains 16 residues. The CDR3 nucleotides are TGTGCCAGCTCACCAGGCCTAGCTACGAACACCGGGGAGCTGTTTTTT. This encodes CASSPGLATNTGELFF.

This clone occurred once. The identical CDR3 is also encoded by other nucleotide sequences in the sample. The chain uses TRBV4-3 and TRBJ2-7; 7 bases match TRBD2. V was clipped by 0 bases and J by 2 bases; unmatched bases: 4. This CDR3 comprises 15 residues. From germline, CDR1 is LGHNA and CDR2 YSLEER. The CDR3 here is CASSQDLAGAYEQYF. The CDR3 region has the DNA TGCGCCAGCAGCCAAGATCTGGCGGGGGCCTACGAGCAGTACTTC.

The V gene is TRBV7-9, the J gene TRBJ2-2, with TRBD2 matching 15 bases. The CDR3 extends over 18 amino acids. V was pared by 4 bases and J by 3 bases, with 6 bases of the junction left unmatched. From germline, CDR1 is SEHNR and CDR2 FQNEAQ (reference sequence). The CDR3 region has the DNA TGTGCCAGCAGCTCCGGACTAGCGGGAGGGCTGCACACCGGGGAGCTGTTTTTT. Translating gives CASSSGLAGGLHTGELFF.

The chain joins TRBV28 to TRBJ2-5, with TRBD2 matching over 7 bases. V lost 8 bases to trimming and J lost 5 bases; unmatched junction nucleotides: 14. Germline CDR1 is MDHEN and CDR2 is SYDVKM. CDR3 length: 15 amino acids. In DNA, the CDR3 is TGTGCCAGCCTCTCCGGGGAGGGGAGGTGGGAGACCCAGTACTTC. It translates to CASLSGEGRWETQYF.

This chain uses TRBV4-3 with TRBJ2-7, with 9 bases lining up with TRBD1. V was clipped by 0 bases and J by 3 bases; unmatched bases: 15. CDR1 is LGHNA, CDR2 YSLEER, per germline. CDR3 length: 19 amino acids. The CDR3 spells CASSQDDIRVGTGLYEQYF. CDR3 sequence (DNA): TGCGCCAGCAGCCAAGATGATATTCGGGTTGGGACAGGGCTCTACGAGCAGTACTTC.